This TCR beta chain appears in the sequencing data of a study of cytomegalovirus exposure and HLA in healthy donors. Study details: It was reported in a later analysis that the 100 to 150 validation repertoires used the same platform as the approximately 600 first-cohort repertoires.

An approximately 130-subject validation cohort, separate from the approximately 720-subject first cohort, supplied the donors. To note about this clone: The antigen remains unidentified.

Trimming stripped 4 bases from V and 6 bases from J, with 12 bases between. In germline, CDR1 is MRHNA, CDR2 SNTAGT. The length of the CDR3 is 14 residues. Regarding the study as a whole: Later, an analysis found that TCR clusters from the first cohort tended to co-occur in the roughly 120 validation repertoires. Cytomegalovirus association was listed for approximately 150 TCR beta chains.

Assay used: immunoSEQ multiplex PCR; TCRdb lists only in-frame clones, some missing. This table holds under 80,000 clones, approximately 95% found once. The sequence came from a woman between 18 and 29 years old in good health and CMV-seropositive. The source material was PBMCs. This chain connects TRBV6-4 to TRBJ2-2, with unresolved D. This CDR3 is CASSAHSPAGELFF. CDR3 bases: TGTGCCAGCAGTGCCCACTCCCCCGCCGGGGAGCTGTTTTTT.